This is a list of T cell receptor beta chains from one sample in a study of T cell responses to AZD1222 COVID-19 vaccine. Sequencing used immunoSEQ multiplex PCR; TCRdb keeps in-frame clones, though not all of them. This sample carries about 120,000 clones, more than 85% of them seen once, and the ten largest clones take 2% to 3%. The specimen was peripheral blood, collected on day 0 of AZD1222 vaccination. These receptors came from an adult in good health. Each CDR3 is given with its conserved first and last residue. A D gene is named only where the DNA matches it firmly.

V gene	J gene	D gene	CDR3 DNA	CDR3 protein
TRBV11-2	TRBJ1-2	-	TGTGCCAGCAGCTTAGCCGAAGGGGGGAACTATGGCTACACCTTC	CASSLAEGGNYGYTF
TRBV11-2	TRBJ1-2	TRBD1	TGTGCCAGCAGCACTGACAGGGGGCGATTAAGTGGCTACACCTTC	CASSTDRGRLSGYTF
TRBV10-2	TRBJ1-1	-	TGCGCCAGTTCTCAGCTTCCGAACACTGAAGCTTTCTTT	CASSQLPNTEAFF
TRBV2	TRBJ2-3	-	TGTGCCAGCAGTGAAAATCTAAGTCCAGATACGCAGTATTTT	CASSENLSPDTQYF
TRBV9	TRBJ2-1	TRBD2	TGTGCCAGCAGCGTAGGGGTAGCGGGGTCCAATGAGCAGTTCTTC	CASSVGVAGSNEQFF
TRBV3-1/TRBV3-2	TRBJ2-7	-	TGTGCCAGCAGCCAAGCGGGGGCGGCCTACGAGCAGTACTTC	CASSQAGAAYEQYF
TRBV18	TRBJ2-7	-	TGTGCCAGCTCACGAGGAGACAGCTCCTACGAGCAGTACTTC	CASSRGDSSYEQYF
TRBV29-1	TRBJ2-3	TRBD2	TGCAGCTCTAGACTAGCGGGGGTGGGCACAGATACGCAGTATTTT	CSSRLAGVGTDTQYF
TRBV5-1	TRBJ1-1	-	TGCGCCAGCAGCTTGGAGGGTCAGAACACTGAAGCTTTCTTT	CASSLEGQNTEAFF
TRBV27	TRBJ2-5	TRBD2	TGTGCCAGCAGTTTATCCTCTCCCAGCGGGAGGCAGACCCAGTACTTC	CASSLSSPSGRQTQYF